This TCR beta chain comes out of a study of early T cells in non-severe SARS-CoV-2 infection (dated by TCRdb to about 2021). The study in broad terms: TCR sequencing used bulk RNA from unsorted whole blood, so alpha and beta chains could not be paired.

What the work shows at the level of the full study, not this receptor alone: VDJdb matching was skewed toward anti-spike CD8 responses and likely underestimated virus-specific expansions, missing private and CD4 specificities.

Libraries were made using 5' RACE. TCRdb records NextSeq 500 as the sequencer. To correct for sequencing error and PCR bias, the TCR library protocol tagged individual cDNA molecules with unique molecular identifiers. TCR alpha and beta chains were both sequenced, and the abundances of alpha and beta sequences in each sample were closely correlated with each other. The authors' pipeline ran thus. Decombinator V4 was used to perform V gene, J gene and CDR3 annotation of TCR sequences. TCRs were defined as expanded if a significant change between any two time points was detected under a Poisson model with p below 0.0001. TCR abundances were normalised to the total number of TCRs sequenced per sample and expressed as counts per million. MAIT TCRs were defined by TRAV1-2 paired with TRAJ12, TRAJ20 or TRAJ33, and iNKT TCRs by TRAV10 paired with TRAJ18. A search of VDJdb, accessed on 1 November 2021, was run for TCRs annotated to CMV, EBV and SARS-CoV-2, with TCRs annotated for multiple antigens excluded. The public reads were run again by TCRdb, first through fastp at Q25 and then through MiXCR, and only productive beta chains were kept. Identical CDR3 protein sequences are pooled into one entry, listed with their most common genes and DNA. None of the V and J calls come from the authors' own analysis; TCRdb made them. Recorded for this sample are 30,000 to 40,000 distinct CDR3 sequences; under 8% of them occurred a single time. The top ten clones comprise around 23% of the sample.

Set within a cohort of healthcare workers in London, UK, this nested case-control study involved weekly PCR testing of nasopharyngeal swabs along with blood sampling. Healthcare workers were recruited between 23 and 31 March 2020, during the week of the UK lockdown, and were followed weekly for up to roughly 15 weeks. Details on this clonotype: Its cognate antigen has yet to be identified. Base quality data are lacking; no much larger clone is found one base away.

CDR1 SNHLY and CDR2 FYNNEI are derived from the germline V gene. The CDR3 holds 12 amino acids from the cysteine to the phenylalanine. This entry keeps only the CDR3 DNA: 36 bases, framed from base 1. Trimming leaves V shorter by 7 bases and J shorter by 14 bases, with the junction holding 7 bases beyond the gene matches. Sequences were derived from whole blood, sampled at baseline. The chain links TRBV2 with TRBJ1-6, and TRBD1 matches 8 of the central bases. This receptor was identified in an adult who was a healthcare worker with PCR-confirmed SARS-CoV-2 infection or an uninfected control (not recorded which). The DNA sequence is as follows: TGTGCCAGCACTCTGGACAGGGCCACCCTCCACTTT. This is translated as CASTLDRATLHF.